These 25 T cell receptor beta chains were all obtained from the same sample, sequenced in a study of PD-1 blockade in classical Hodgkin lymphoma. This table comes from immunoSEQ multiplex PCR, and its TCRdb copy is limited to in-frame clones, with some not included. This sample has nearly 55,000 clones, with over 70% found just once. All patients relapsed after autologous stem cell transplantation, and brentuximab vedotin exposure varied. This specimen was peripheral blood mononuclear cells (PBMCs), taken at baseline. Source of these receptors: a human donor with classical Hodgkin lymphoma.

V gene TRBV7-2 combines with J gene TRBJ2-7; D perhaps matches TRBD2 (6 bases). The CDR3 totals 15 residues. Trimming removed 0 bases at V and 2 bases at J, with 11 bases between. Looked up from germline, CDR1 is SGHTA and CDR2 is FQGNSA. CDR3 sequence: CASSLAAGSTYEQYF. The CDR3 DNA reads TGTGCCAGCAGCTTAGCGGCCGGGAGCACCTACGAGCAGTACTTC.

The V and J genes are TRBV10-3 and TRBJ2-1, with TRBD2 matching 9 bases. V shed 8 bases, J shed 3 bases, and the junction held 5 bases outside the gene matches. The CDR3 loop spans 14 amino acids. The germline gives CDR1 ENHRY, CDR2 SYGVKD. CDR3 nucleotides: TGTGCCATCTCTAGCGGGATGGTCTACAATGAGCAGTTCTTC. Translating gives CAISSGMVYNEQFF.

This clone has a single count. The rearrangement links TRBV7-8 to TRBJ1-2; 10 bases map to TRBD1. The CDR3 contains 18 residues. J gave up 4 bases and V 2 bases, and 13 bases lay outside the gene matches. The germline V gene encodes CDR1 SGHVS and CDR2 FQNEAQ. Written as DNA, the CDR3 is TGTGCCAGCAGCTTATCTTATGGAAGACAGGGGGCCCTCTATGGCTACACCTTC. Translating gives CASSLSYGRQGALYGYTF.

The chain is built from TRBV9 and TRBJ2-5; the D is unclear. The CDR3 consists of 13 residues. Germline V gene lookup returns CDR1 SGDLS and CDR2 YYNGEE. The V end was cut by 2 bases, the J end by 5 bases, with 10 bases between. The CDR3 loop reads CASSVWSTETQYF. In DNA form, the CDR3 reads TGTGCCAGCAGCGTGTGGAGTACGGAGACCCAGTACTTC.

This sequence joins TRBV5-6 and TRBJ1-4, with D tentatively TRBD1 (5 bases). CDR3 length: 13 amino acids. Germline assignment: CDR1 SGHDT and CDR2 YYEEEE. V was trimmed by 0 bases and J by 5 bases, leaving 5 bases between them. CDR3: CASSLAGNEKLFF. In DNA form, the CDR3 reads TGTGCCAGCAGCTTGGCAGGGAATGAAAAACTGTTTTTT.

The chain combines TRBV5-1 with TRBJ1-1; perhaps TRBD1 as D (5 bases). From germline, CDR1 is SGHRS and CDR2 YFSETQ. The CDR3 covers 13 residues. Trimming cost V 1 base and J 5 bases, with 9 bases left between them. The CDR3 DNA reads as TGCGCCAGCAGCTTGACGGGGGAGACTGAAGCTTTCTTT. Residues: CASSLTGETEAFF.

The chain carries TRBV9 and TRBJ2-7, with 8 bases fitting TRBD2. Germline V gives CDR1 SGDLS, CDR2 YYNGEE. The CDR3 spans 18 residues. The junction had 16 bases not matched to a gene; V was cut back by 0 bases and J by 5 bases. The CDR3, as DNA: TGTGCCAGCAGCGTAGCGGTGGGGTGGCTAGCGGGTGGCGACGAGCAGTACGTC. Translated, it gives CASSVAVGWLAGGDEQYV.

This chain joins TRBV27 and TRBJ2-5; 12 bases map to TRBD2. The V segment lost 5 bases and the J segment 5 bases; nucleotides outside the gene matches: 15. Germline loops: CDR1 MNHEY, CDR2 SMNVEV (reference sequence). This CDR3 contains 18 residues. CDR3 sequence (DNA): TGTGCCAGCAGTCCACTACTAGCGGGAGGCTTGACGGGGGAGACCCAGTACTTC. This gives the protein CASSPLLAGGLTGETQYF.

The CDR3, as DNA: TGTGCCAGCAGCGTAAAAGGGGTAGGAAACACCATATATTTT. This encodes CASSVKGVGNTIYF. The chain uses TRBV9 and TRBJ1-3, with a possible D match to TRBD1 (5 bases). V was shortened by 1 base and J by 4 bases, with 9 bases between the two germline ends. This CDR3 has 14 amino acids. CDR1 SGDLS and CDR2 YYNGEE come from the germline V gene. Drawing the rest from reference TRBV9 and TRBJ1-3, the complete variable domain is DSGVTQTPKHLITATGQRVTLRCSPRSGDLSVYWYQQSLDQGLQFLIQYYNGEERAKGNILERFSAQQFPDLHSELNLSSLELGDSALYFCASSVKGVGNTIYFGEGSWLTVV.

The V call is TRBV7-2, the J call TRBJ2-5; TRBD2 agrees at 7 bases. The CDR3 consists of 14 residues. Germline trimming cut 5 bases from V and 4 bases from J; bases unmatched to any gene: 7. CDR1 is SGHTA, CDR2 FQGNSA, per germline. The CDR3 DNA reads TGTGCCAGCAGCCGAGGGTGGGGGGGAGAGACCCAGTACTTC. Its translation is CASSRGWGGETQYF.

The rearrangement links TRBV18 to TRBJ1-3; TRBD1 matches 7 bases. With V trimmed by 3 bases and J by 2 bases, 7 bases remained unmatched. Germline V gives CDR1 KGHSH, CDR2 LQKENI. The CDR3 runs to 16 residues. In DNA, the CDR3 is TGTGCCAGCTCACCTCGAGACAGGGAGGCTGGAAACACCATATATTTT. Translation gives CASSPRDREAGNTIYF.

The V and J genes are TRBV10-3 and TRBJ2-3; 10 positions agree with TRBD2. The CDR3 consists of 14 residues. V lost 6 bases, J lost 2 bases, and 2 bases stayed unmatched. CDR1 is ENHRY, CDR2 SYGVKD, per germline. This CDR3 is CAIRTSGPTDTQYF. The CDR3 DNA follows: TGTGCCATCAGGACTAGCGGGCCCACAGATACGCAGTATTTT.

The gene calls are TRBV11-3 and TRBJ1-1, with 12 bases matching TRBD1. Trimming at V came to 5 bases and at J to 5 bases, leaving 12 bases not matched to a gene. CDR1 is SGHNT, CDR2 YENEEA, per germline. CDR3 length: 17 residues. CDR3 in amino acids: CASSPVPGQGAETEAFF. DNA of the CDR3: TGTGCCAGCAGCCCCGTCCCGGGACAGGGGGCGGAAACTGAAGCTTTCTTT.

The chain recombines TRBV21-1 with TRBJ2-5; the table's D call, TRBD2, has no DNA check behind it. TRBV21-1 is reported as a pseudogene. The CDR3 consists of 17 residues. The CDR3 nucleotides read TGTGCCAGCAGCAAAGAGTCGCTAGCGGGAATGCGAGAGACCCAGTACTTC. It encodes CASSKESLAGMRETQYF.

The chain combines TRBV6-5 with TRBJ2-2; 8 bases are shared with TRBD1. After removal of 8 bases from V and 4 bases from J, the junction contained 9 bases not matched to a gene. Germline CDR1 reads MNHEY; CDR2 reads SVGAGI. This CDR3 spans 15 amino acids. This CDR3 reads CASWGQGAATGELFF. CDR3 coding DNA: TGTGCCAGCTGGGGCCAGGGGGCGGCCACCGGGGAGCTGTTTTTT.

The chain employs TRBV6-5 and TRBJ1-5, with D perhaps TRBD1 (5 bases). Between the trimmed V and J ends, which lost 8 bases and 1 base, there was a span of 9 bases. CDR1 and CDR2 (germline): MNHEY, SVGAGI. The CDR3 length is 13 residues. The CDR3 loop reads CASRRDSNQPQHF. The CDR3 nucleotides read TGTGCCAGCCGGCGGGACAGCAATCAGCCCCAGCATTTT.

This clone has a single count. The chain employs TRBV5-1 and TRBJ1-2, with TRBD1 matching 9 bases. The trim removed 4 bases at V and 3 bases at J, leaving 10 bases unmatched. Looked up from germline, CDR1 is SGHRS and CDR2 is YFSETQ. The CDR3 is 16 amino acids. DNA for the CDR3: TGCGCCAGCAGCCCCCTTACAGGGGGCATCCACTATGGCTACACCTTC. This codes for CASSPLTGGIHYGYTF.

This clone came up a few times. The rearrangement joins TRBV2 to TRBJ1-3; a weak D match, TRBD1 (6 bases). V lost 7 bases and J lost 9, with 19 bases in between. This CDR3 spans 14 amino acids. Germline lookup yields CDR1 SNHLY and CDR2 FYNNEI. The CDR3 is CASTSSGGLATIYF. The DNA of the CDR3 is TGTGCCAGCACGAGTTCCGGGGGCCTGGCCACCATATATTTT.

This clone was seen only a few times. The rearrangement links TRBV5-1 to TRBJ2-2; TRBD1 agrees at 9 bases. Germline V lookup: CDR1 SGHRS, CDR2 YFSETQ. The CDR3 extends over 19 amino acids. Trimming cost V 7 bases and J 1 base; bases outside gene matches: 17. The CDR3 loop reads CASRTGILKTGGNTGELFF. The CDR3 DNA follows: TGCGCCAGCCGGACAGGGATTTTGAAGACAGGGGGGAACACCGGGGAGCTGTTTTTT.

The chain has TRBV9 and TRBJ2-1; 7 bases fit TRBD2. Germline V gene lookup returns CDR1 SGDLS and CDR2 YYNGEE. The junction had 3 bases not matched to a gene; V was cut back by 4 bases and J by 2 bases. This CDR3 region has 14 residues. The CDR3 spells CASSIGGTYNEQFF. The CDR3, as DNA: TGTGCCAGCAGCATCGGGGGGACCTACAATGAGCAGTTCTTC.

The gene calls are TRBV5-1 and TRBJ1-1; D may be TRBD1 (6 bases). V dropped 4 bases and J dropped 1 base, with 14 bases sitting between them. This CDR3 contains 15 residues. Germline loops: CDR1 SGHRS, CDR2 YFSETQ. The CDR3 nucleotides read TGCGCCAGCAGCCTCCCGGACAGAAAGAACACTGAAGCTTTCTTT. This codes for CASSLPDRKNTEAFF.

CDR3 amino acids: CASSRTGMGNTIYF. As DNA, the CDR3 is TGTGCCAGCAGCCGGACAGGGATGGGAAACACCATATATTTT. The rearrangement links TRBV7-9 to TRBJ1-3, with 8 bases matching TRBD1. CDR1 is SEHNR, CDR2 FQNEAQ, per germline (reference sequence). J gave up 4 bases and V 5 bases, and 4 bases lay outside the gene matches. The CDR3 totals 14 residues.

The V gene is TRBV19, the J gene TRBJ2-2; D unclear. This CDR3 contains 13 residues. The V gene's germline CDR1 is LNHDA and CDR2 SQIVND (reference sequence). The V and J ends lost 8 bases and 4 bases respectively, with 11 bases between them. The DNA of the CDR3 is TGTGCCAGTGTCGGAGAGGTCACCGGGGAGCTGTTTTTT. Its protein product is CASVGEVTGELFF. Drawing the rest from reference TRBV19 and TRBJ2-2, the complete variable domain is DGGITQSPKYLFRKEGQNVTLSCEQNLNHDAMYWYRQDPGQGLRLIYYSQIVNDFQKGDIAEGYSVSREKKESFPLTVTSAQKNPTAFYLCASVGEVTGELFFGEGSRLTVL.

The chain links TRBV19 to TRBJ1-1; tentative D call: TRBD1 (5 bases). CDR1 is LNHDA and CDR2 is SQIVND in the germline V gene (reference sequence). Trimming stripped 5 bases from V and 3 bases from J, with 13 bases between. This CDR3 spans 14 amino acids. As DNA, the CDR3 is TGTGCCAGTAGTCCTCAGGGTGGTGACACTGAAGCTTTCTTT. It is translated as CASSPQGGDTEAFF.

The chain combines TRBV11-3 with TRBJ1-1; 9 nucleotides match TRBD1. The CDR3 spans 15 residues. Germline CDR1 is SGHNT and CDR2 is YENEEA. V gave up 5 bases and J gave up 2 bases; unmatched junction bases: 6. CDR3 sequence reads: CASSQEGQGNTEAFF. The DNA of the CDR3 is TGTGCCAGCAGCCAAGAGGGACAGGGAAACACTGAAGCTTTCTTT. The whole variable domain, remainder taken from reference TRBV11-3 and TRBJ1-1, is EAGVVQSPRYKIIEKKQPVAFWCNPISGHNTLYWYLQNLGQGPELLIRYENEEAVDDSQLPKDRFSAERLKGVDSTLKIQPAELGDSAVYLCASSQEGQGNTEAFFGQGTRLTVV.